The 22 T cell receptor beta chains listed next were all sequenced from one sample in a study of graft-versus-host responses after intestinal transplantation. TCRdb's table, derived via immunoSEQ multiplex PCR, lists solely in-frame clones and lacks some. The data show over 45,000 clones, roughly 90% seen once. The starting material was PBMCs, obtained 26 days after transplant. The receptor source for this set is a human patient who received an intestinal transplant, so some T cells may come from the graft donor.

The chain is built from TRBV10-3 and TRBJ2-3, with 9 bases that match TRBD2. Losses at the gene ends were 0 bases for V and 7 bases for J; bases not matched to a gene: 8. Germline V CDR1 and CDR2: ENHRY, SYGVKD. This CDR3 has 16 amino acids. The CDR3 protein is CAISESVAGAWNTQYF. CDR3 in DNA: TGTGCCATCAGTGAGTCTGTAGCGGGAGCCTGGAATACGCAGTATTTT.

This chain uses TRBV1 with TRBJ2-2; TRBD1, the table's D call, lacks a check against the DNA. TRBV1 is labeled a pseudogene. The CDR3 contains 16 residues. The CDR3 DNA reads TGCATCAGCAGCCAAAGTTTGACAGGGTACACCGGGGAGCTGTTTTTT. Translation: CISSQSLTGYTGELFF.

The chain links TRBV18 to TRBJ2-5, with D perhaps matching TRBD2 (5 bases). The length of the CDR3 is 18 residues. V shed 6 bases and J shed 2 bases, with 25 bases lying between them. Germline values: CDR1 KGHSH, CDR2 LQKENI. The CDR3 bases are TGTGCCAGCTCTCCCGGCCCACAGAGGGAGACGGGGCAAGAGACCCAGTACTTC. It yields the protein CASSPGPQRETGQETQYF.

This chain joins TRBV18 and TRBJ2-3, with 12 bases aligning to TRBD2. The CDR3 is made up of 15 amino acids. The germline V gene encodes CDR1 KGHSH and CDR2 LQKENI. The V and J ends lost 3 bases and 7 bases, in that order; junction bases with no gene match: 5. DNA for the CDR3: TGTGCCAGCTCACCCCTAGCGGGAGGGGAAAATACGCAGTATTTT. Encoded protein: CASSPLAGGENTQYF.

CDR3 loop: CAGGDRGIGQPQHF. CDR3 DNA sequence: TGTGCCGGGGGGGACAGGGGTATAGGTCAGCCCCAGCATTTT. This chain joins TRBV6-6 and TRBJ1-5; 10 positions agree with TRBD1. Looked up from germline, CDR1 is MNHNY and CDR2 is SVGAGI (reference sequence). The CDR3 has 14 residues. The V gene end was trimmed by 11 bases and the J gene end by 6 bases; junction bases not matched to a gene: 10.

Here the CDR3 reads CASSPEGTLNYGYTF. The CDR3 nucleotides are TGTGCCAGCAGCCCCGAAGGTACACTAAACTATGGCTACACCTTC. V and J are TRBV13 and TRBJ1-2; D is unresolved. The CDR3 runs to 15 residues. The V gene lost 5 bases and the J gene lost 2 bases, with 15 bases spanning the gap. Per germline, CDR1 PRHDT and CDR2 FYEKMQ (reference sequence). The full variable domain, rest sourced from reference TRBV13 and TRBJ1-2, is AAGVIQSPRHLIKEKRETATLKCYPIPRHDTVYWYQQGPGQDPQFLISFYEKMQSDKGSIPDRFSAQQFSDYHSELNMSSLELGDSALYFCASSPEGTLNYGYTFGSGTRLTVV.

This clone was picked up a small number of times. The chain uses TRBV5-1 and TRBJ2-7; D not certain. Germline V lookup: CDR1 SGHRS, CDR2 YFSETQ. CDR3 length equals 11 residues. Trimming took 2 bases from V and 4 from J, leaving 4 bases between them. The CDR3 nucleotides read TGCGCCAGCAGCTTCGGTTACGAGCAGTACTTC. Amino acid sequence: CASSFGYEQYF. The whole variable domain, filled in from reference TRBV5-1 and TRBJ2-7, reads KAGVTQTPRYLIKTRGQQVTLSCSPISGHRSVSWYQQTPGQGLQFLFEYFSETQRNKGNFPGRFSGRQFSNSRSEMNVSTLELGDSALYLCASSFGYEQYFGPGTRLTVT.

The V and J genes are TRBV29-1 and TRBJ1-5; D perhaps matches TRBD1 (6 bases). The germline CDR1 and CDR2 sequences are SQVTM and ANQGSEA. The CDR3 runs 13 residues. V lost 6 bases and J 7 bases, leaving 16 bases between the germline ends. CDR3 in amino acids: CSVAQGARQPQHF. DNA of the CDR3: TGCAGCGTAGCACAGGGTGCACGACAGCCCCAGCATTTT.

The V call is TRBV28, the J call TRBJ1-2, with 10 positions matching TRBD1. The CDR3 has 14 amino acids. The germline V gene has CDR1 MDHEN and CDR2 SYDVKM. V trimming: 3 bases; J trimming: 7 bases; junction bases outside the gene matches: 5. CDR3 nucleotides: TGTGCCAGCAGTTTCCCCCGGACAGGGGGTGGCTACACCTTC. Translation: CASSFPRTGGGYTF.

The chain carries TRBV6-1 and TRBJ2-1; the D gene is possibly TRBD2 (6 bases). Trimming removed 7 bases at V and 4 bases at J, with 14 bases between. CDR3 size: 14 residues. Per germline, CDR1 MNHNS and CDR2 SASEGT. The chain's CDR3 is CASTPGLLYNEQFF. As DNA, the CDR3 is TGTGCCAGCACCCCGGGACTTCTATACAATGAGCAGTTCTTC.

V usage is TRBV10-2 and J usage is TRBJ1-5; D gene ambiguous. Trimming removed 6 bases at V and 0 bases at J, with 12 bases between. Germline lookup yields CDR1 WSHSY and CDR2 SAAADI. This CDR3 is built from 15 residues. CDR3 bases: TGCGCCAGCAGAAAGGGAGACAATAGCAATCAGCCCCAGCATTTT. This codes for CASRKGDNSNQPQHF.

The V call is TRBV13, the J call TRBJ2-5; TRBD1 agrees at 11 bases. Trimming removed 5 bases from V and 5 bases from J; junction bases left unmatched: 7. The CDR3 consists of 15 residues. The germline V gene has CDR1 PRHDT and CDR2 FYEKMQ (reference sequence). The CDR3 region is CASSAGQGAWETQYF. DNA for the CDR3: TGTGCCAGCAGCGCCGGACAGGGGGCTTGGGAGACCCAGTACTTC.

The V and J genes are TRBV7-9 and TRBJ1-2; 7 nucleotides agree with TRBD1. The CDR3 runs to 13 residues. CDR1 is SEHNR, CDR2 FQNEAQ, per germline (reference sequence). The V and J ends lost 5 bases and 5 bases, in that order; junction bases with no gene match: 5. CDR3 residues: CASSLDRPYGYTF. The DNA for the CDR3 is TGTGCCAGCAGCCTGGACAGGCCTTATGGCTACACCTTC.

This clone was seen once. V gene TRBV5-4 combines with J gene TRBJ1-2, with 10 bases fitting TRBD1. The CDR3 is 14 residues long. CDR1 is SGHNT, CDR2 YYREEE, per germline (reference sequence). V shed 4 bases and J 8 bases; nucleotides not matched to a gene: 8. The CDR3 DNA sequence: TGTGCCAGCAGCCCGGGGACAGGGGCAGAAGGCTACACCTTC. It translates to CASSPGTGAEGYTF.

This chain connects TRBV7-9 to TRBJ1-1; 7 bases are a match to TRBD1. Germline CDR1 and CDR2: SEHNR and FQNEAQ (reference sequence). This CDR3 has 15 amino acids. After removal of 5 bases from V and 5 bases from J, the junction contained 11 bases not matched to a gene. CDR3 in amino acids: CASSGPQQGRTEAFF. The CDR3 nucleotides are TGTGCCAGCAGCGGCCCTCAACAGGGGAGGACTGAAGCTTTCTTT.

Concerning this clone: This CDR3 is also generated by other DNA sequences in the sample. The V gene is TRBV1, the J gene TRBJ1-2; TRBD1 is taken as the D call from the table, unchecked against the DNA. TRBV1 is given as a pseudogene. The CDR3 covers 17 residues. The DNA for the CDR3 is TGCACCAGCAGCCAGGATAAGGGGGTGGGAGCTAACTATGGCTACACCTTC. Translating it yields CTSSQDKGVGANYGYTF.

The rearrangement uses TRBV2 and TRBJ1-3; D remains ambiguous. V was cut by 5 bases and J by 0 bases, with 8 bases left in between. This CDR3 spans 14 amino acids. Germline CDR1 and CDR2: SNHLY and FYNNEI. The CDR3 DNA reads TGTGCCAGCAGTCAACTGATCTCTGGAAACACCATATATTTT. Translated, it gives CASSQLISGNTIYF.

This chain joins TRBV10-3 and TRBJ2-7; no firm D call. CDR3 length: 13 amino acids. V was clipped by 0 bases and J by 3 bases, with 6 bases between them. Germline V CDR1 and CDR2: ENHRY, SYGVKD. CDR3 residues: CAISESLVYEQYF. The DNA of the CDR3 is TGTGCCATCAGTGAGTCCCTTGTCTACGAGCAGTACTTC.

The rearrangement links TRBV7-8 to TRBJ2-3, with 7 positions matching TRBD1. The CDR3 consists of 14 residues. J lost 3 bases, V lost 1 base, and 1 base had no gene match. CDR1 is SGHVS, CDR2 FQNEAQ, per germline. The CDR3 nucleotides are TGTGCCAGCAGCTTAGGACAGGGAACAGATACGCAGTATTTT. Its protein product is CASSLGQGTDTQYF.

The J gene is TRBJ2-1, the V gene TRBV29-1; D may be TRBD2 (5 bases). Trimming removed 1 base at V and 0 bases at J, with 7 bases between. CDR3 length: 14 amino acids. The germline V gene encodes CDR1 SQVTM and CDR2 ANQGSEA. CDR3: CSVEGGFSYNEQFF. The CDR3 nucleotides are TGCAGCGTTGAAGGCGGGTTCTCCTACAATGAGCAGTTCTTC.

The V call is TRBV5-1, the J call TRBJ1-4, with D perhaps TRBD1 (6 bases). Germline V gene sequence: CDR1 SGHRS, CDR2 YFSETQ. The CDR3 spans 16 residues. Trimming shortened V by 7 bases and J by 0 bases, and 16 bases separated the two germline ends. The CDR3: CASHRGEGATNEKLFF. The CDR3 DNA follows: TGCGCCAGCCATCGTGGGGAGGGGGCAACTAATGAAAAACTGTTTTTT.

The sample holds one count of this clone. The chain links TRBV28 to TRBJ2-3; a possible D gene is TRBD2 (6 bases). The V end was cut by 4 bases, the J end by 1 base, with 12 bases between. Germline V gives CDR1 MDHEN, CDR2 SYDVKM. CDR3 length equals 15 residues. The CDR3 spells CASSSPWEGTDTQYF. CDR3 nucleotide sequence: TGTGCCAGCAGTTCCCCGTGGGAGGGCACAGATACGCAGTATTTT.